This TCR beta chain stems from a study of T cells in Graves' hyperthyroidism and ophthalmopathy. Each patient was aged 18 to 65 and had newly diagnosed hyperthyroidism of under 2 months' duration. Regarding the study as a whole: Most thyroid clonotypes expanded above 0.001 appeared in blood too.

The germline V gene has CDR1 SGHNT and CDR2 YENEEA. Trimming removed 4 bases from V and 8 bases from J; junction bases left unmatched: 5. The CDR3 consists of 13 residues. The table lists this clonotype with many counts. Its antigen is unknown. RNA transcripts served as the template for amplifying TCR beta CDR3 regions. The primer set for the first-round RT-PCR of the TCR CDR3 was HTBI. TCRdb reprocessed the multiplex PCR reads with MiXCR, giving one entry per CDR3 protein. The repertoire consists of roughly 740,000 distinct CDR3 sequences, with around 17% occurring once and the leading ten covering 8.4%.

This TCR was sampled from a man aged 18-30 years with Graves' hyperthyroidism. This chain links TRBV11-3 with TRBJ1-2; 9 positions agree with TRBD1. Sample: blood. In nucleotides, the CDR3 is TGTGCCAGCAGCTCACCGACAGGGGGAGGCTACACCTTC. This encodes CASSSPTGGGYTF.